These 10 T cell receptor beta chains were sequenced from one sample in a study of identical twins. TCRdb re-analysed the 5' RACE reads in MiXCR, keeping a single row per CDR3 protein. The table records around 670,000 distinct CDR3 sequences, 6.1% of them present only once. Sequencing was done on a sample of naive T cells sorted from blood. The origin of the receptors is a man younger than 30 in good health.

This clonotype was counted at least ten times. This rearrangement joins TRBV20-1 to TRBJ1-5; 8 bases align to TRBD1. V was pared by 4 bases and J by 6 bases, with 14 bases of the junction left unmatched. Germline lookup yields CDR1 DFQATT and CDR2 SNEGSKA (reference sequence). The CDR3 extends over 16 amino acids. CDR3 sequence reads: CSAIIQGASLAQPQHF. CDR3 DNA: TGCAGTGCTATTATCCAGGGGGCGAGTCTAGCTCAGCCCCAGCATTTT.

This clonotype was detected ten times or more. The gene calls are TRBV20-1 and TRBJ2-5, with D unclear. The CDR3 is made up of 12 amino acids. Germline-derived CDR1 and CDR2 are DFQATT and SNEGSKA (reference sequence). Trimming stripped 7 bases from V and 5 bases from J, with 14 bases between. Here the CDR3 reads CSGDILGETQYF. CDR3 in DNA: TGCAGTGGAGACATCCTGGGGGAGACCCAGTACTTC.

This clonotype has ten or more counts. V gene TRBV5-6 combines with J gene TRBJ1-4; no clear D gene. CDR1 is SGHDT and CDR2 is YYEEEE in the germline V gene. The CDR3 is made up of 15 amino acids. The V end was cut by 2 bases, the J end by 7 bases, with 15 bases between. The CDR3 sequence: CASSFHGLEGEKLFF. The CDR3 DNA follows: TGTGCCAGCAGCTTCCACGGTCTAGAGGGTGAAAAACTGTTTTTT.

This clonotype has more than one count but fewer than ten. V and J are TRBV2 and TRBJ2-7; 7 bases align to TRBD2. V lost 7 bases, J lost 2 bases, and 11 bases stayed unmatched. The CDR3 length is 15 residues. Looked up from germline, CDR1 is SNHLY and CDR2 is FYNNEI. DNA of the CDR3: TGTGCCAGCACTACGGCGGGGGTGGTTCCCTACGAGCAGTACTTC. It is translated as CASTTAGVVPYEQYF.

This clonotype was counted at least ten times. The chain recombines TRBV7-9 with TRBJ2-1; TRBD2 agrees at 7 bases. The J segment lost 9 bases and the V segment lost 5 bases, leaving 16 bases of the junction unmatched. Germline CDR1 reads SEHNR; CDR2 reads FQNEAQ (reference sequence). The CDR3 sequence is 16 residues long. The DNA for the CDR3 is TGTGCCAGCAGCCCCGAGGCGCTAGCGGAGTTCCTTGAGCAGTTCTTC. Protein product: CASSPEALAEFLEQFF.

This clonotype was counted many times. The chain is built from TRBV10-3 and TRBJ2-2; 7 bases agree with TRBD1. Germline CDR1 ENHRY, CDR2 SYGVKD. This CDR3 has 15 amino acids. After removal of 6 bases from V and 0 bases from J, the junction contained 4 bases not matched to a gene. The DNA for the CDR3 is TGTGCCATCAGCGCCGGGACAGCGAACACCGGGGAGCTGTTTTTT. It specifies CAISAGTANTGELFF.

The table lists this clonotype with many counts. The CDR3 loop is CSARRDPDYEQYF. CDR3 sequence (DNA): TGCAGTGCTAGGCGGGACCCCGACTACGAGCAGTACTTC. J is TRBJ2-7 and V is TRBV20-1, with a possible D match to TRBD2 (6 bases). V was trimmed by 3 bases and J by 3 bases, leaving 12 bases between them. Germline V gene lookup returns CDR1 DFQATT and CDR2 SNEGSKA (reference sequence). The CDR3 is 13 residues long.

In this sample, this clonotype turned up many times. The CDR3 nucleotides read TGTGCCAGCAGTACCGGGACTAACGGCCACGAGCAGTACTTC. It codes for CASSTGTNGHEQYF. The V and J genes are TRBV27 and TRBJ2-7; 7 bases are shared with TRBD2. V was clipped by 5 bases and J by 5 bases; unmatched bases: 9. This CDR3 is 14 amino acids long. Germline V gives CDR1 MNHEY, CDR2 SMNVEV (reference sequence).

V is TRBV5-4 and J is TRBJ1-1; D perhaps matches TRBD1 (5 bases). The length of the CDR3 is 21 residues. V was pared by 2 bases and J by 4 bases, with 33 bases between. Germline CDR1 SGHNT, CDR2 YYREEE (reference sequence). DNA of the CDR3: TGTGCCAGCAGCTTTTTCGGCCCGCGCACAAGGGGCGAGCGATTGACCACTGAAGCTTTCTTT. The encoded protein is CASSFFGPRTRGERLTTEAFF.

This clonotype has just a few counts. The rearrangement uses TRBV5-1 and TRBJ2-3; D is possibly TRBD2 (6 bases). The germline CDR1 and CDR2 sequences are SGHRS and YFSETQ. The CDR3 is made up of 16 amino acids. With 4 bases removed from V and 2 bases from J, the gap between germline ends came to 17 bases. Written as DNA, the CDR3 is TGCGCCAGCAGCCGCAACGTGGGAGGACCCACAGATACGCAGTATTTT. It codes for CASSRNVGGPTDTQYF.